This record covers a single T cell receptor (beta chain). The antigen is undetermined. A CD45RO/CCR7/CD25/CD127/CD95/CD27 panel sorted naive, central memory, regulatory and stem cell-like memory CD4+ cells. CDR1 and CDR2 from the germline V gene are SQVTM and ANQGSEA. V was cut by 3 bases and J by 5 bases, with 12 bases left in between. The CDR3 has 13 residues. The investigators reverse transcribed all of the isolated RNA, so they sequenced expressed TCRB transcripts. Data came from immunoSEQ multiplex PCR; TCRdb stores just in-frame clones and leaves some out. The sample comprises around 650,000 clones, around 12% of which are singletons, and more than 0.095% rests with the top ten. This sample stems from a study of beta chain features in type 1 diabetes. As for the study in general: Similarity in age, gender and cell yields was seen between patients and healthy donors.

Overall study results and limits: All four CD4+ subsets of Type 1 diabetes patients contained TCRB CDR3s that were moderately but significantly shorter. Equally in patients and controls, shorter templates might have been favored by PCR.

V is TRBV29-1 and J is TRBJ2-3, with no clear D. This clonotype was sampled from a man aged 25-45 years with type 1 diabetes. The sequencing sample was made of naive CD4+ T cells from blood. The CDR3 DNA sequence: TGCAGCGTTGAGGCGGCGCCGGGAGATACGCAGTATTTT. This encodes CSVEAAPGDTQYF.